This TCR beta chain originates from a study of T cells in Graves' hyperthyroidism and ophthalmopathy. Amplification of TCR beta CDR3 regions used RNA as the template. TCR CDR3 regions were first amplified by RT-PCR with HTBI primers. Each CDR3 protein gets one entry after TCRdb re-called the multiplex PCR reads with MiXCR. The table lists about 570,000 distinct CDR3 sequences, about 45% of them singletons. The junction had 2 bases not matched to a gene; V was cut back by 4 bases and J by 7 bases. The germline V gene encodes CDR1 SGHRS and CDR2 YFSETQ. The CDR3 extends over 13 amino acids. The receptor comes from an adult woman with Graves' disease, either hyperthyroidism or ophthalmopathy (not recorded which). The sample taken for sequencing was peripheral blood or thyroid tissue (not recorded which). This chain links TRBV5-1 with TRBJ2-2; 9 nucleotides line up with TRBD1. The CDR3 protein is CASSPGQGGELFF. CDR3 nucleotides: TGCGCCAGCAGCCCGGGACAGGGCGGGGAGCTGTTTTTT.